This T cell receptor (beta chain) was obtained from a study of blood T cell repertoires in COVID-19. Study in general: Acute and convalescent COVID-19 samples came from the United States, Italy and Spain. The analysed material was cDNA or gDNA that came from T cells, B-cell-depleted T cells, or PBMCs.

In the study's own analysis: The assay estimated nucleated cells by amplifying reference gene primers. Libraries were prepared by immunoSEQ multiplex PCR; TCRdb keeps only in-frame clonotypes and omits some of them. V, J and clone size are taken as reported in that table, and D and trimming were inferred from the DNA itself. The sample has about 65,000 clones, under 95% seen once. The germline gives CDR1 SGHVS, CDR2 FNYEAQ. The CDR3 covers 16 residues. Germline trimming cut 2 bases from V and 6 bases from J; bases unmatched to any gene: 7. Input material: peripheral blood. V and J are TRBV7-6 and TRBJ1-6; 7 bases agree with TRBD1. The clonotype was recovered from a man in his sixties with acute or convalescent COVID-19. The DNA for the CDR3 is TGTGCCAGCAGCTTATACTCCAGGGGGGTTAATTCACCCCTCCACTTT. Protein sequence: CASSLYSRGVNSPLHF.